The rows below give T cell receptor beta chains drawn from one sample of a study of T cell responses to AZD1222 COVID-19 vaccine. Profiled with immunoSEQ multiplex PCR; TCRdb holds only in-frame clones, not every one. Among over 100,000 clones, approximately 91% were seen once, and the ten largest hold roughly 2.6%. The specimen comprised peripheral blood, sampled on day 0 of AZD1222 vaccination. The receptors here all came from an adult in good health. The CDR3 runs from the conserved cysteine through the conserved F or W. A D gene is named only where the DNA matches it firmly. Size values are once, few and many counts, or a class for expanded clones, and some rows have none.

V gene	clone size	J gene	D gene	CDR3 DNA	CDR3 protein
TRBV29-1	.	TRBJ1-1	.	TGCAGCGTTTCCCCGACAGGAGCCACTGAAGCTTTCTTT	CSVSPTGATEAFF
TRBV25-1	.	TRBJ2-1	.	TGTGCCAGCAGTGATCACTCCCAGCAGTTCTTC	CASSDHSQQFF
TRBV9	.	TRBJ2-3	TRBD2	TGTGCCAGCAGCGTAGAGACGGGAGGAAGGACAGATACGCAGTATTTT	CASSVETGGRTDTQYF
TRBV5-1	.	TRBJ2-1	.	TGCGCCAGCTCCCCCGGATACAATGAGCAGTTCTTC	CASSPGYNEQFF
TRBV28	.	TRBJ2-3	.	TGTGCCAGCAAACCGGGAGGCACAGATACGCAGTATTTT	CASKPGGTDTQYF
TRBV4-2	once	TRBJ1-2	.	TGTGCCAGCAGCCCTTTCGATCAAACCTATGGCTACACCTTC	CASSPFDQTYGYTF
TRBV24-1	.	TRBJ1-5	.	TGTGCCACCAGTGGTGGGTGGTCCACTAGCAATCAGCCCCAGCATTTT	CATSGGWSTSNQPQHF
TRBV30	.	TRBJ2-1	TRBD1	TGTGCCTGCCACAGGGGTGTGGGGCAGTTCTTC	CACHRGVGQFF
TRBV2	.	TRBJ1-1	TRBD1	TGTGCCAGCAGCCTGGACAGGGGGCAGGATGAAGCTTTCTTT	CASSLDRGQDEAFF
TRBV9	.	TRBJ2-1	.	TGTGCCAGCGGCCAATCAGGGGACCCTTTCTCCTACAATGAGCAGTTCTTC	CASGQSGDPFSYNEQFF
TRBV30	few	TRBJ2-2	.	TGTGCCTGGGGAGACCGCCGTCGAGGTCGTAGCGGGGAGCTGTTTTTT	CAWGDRRRGRSGELFF
TRBV29-1	.	TRBJ2-5	.	TGCAGCGCTCCGTTGGACCCCAGGGAGGAGACCCAGTACTTC	CSAPLDPREETQYF
TRBV6-4	.	TRBJ1-5	.	TGTGCCAGCAGTACAGAATATAGCAATCAGCCCCAGCATTTT	CASSTEYSNQPQHF
TRBV2	.	TRBJ2-4	.	TGTGCCAGCACTCTGTTAGGAAACATTCAGTACTTC	CASTLLGNIQYF
TRBV28	once	TRBJ1-1	.	TGTGCCAGCAGTTTTGTCGGGGGCTCTCTCGGCACTGAAGCTTTCTTT	CASSFVGGSLGTEAFF
TRBV7-8	.	TRBJ2-5	.	TGTGCCAGCAGCTTCTCCGGGAGTAAGGTAGAGACCCAGTACTTC	CASSFSGSKVETQYF
TRBV6-1	.	TRBJ1-3	.	TGTGCCAGCAGTGAAGAGCCGGGCCTTAGGTTTGGAAACACCATATATTTT	CASSEEPGLRFGNTIYF
TRBV4-1	few	TRBJ2-1	TRBD2	TGCGCCAGCAGCCTCAATCCCGGGACTAGCGGAGACAATGAGCAGTTCTTC	CASSLNPGTSGDNEQFF
TRBV27	.	TRBJ2-1	TRBD1	TGTGCCAGCAGGTTATCAGGGGGCCTGCAGTTCTTC	CASRLSGGLQFF
TRBV3-1/TRBV3-2	once	TRBJ1-5	.	TGTGCCAGCAGCCAACGAGGGGGGGGCAATCAGCCCCAGCATTTT	CASSQRGGGNQPQHF
TRBV30	.	TRBJ2-5	.	TGTGCCTGGAGTGCAGGCGACAGGTGGAACGAGACCCAGTACTTC	CAWSAGDRWNETQYF
TRBV30	.	TRBJ1-6	.	TGTGCCTGGAGGATCGGGGAGGATTCACCCCTCCACTTT	CAWRIGEDSPLHF